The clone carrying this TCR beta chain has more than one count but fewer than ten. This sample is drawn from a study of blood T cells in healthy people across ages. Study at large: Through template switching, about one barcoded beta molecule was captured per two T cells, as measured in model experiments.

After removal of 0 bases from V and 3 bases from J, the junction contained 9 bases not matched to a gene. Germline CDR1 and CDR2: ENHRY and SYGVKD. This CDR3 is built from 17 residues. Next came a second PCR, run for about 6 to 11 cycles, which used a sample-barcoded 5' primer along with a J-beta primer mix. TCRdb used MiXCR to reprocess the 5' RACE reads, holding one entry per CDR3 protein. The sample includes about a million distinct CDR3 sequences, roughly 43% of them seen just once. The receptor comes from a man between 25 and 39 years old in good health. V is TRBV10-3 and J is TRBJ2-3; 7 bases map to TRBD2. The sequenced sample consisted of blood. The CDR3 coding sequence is TGTGCCATCAGTGAGTCGACGGCTAGCGGCAAGACAGATACGCAGTATTTT. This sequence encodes CAISESTASGKTDTQYF.